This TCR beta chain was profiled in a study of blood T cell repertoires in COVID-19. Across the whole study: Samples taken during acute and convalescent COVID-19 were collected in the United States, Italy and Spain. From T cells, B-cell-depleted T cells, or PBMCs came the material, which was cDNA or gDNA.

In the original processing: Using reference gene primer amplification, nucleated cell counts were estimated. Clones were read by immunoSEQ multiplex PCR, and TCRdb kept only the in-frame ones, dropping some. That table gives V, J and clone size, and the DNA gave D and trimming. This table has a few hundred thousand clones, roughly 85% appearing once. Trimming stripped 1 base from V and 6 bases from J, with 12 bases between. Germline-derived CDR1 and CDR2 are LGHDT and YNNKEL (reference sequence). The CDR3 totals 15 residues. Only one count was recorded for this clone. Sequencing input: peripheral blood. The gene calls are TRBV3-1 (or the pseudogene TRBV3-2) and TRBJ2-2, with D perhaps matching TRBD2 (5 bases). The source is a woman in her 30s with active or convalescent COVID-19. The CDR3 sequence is CASSQVRGISGELFF. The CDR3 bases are TGTGCCAGCAGCCAAGTTCGGGGTATATCCGGGGAGCTGTTTTTT.